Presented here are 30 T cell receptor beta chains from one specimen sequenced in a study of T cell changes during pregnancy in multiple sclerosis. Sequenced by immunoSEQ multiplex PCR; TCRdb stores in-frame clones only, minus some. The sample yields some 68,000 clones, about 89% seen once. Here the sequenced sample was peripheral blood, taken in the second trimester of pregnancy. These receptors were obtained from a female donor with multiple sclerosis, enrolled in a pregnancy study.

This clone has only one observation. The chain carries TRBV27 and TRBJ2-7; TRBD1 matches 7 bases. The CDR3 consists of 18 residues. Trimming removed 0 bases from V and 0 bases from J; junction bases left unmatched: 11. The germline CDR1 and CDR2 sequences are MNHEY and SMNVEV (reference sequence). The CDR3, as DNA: TGTGCCAGCAGTTTATCCTCGGGACAGAGTATAGACTCCTACGAGCAGTACTTC. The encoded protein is CASSLSSGQSIDSYEQYF.

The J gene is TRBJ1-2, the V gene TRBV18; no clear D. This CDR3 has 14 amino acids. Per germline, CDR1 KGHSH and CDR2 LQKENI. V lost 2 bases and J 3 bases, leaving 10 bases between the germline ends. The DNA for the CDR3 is TGTGCCAGCTCACCAGAAGATGAGCACTATGGCTACACCTTC. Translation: CASSPEDEHYGYTF. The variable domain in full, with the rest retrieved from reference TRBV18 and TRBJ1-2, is NAGVMQNPRHLVRRRGQEARLRCSPMKGHSHVYWYRQLPEEGLKFMVYLQKENIIDESGMPKERFSAEFPKEGPSILRIQQVVRGDSAAYFCASSPEDEHYGYTFGSGTRLTVV.

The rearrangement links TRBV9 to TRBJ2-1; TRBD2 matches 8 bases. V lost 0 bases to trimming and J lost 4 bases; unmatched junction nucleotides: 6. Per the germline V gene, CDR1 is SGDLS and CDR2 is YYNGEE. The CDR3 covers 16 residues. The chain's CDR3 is CASSVAAVAGYNEQFF. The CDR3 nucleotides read TGTGCCAGCAGCGTAGCGGCGGTAGCGGGATACAATGAGCAGTTCTTC.

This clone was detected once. Here the CDR3 DNA reads TGCGCCAGCAGCTTTGGCACAGAGCTCATGATCTATGGCTACACCTTC. This translates into CASSFGTELMIYGYTF. V and J are TRBV5-1 and TRBJ1-2; D remains ambiguous. The CDR3 runs to 16 residues. CDR1 is SGHRS and CDR2 is YFSETQ in the germline V gene. The V end lost 2 bases, the J end lost 4 bases, and 18 bases lay between the germline ends.

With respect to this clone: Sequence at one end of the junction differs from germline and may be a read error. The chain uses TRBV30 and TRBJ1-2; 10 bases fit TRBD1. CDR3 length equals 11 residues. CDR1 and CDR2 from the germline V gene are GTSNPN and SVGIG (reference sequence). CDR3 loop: CAWSGTGAHSF. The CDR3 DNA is TGTGCCTGGAGCGGGACAGGGGCCCACTCCTTC.

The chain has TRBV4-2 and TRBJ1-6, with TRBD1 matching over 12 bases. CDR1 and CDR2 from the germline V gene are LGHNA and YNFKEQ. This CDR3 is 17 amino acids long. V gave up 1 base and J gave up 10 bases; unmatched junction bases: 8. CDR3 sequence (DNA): TGTGCCAGCAGCCAAGCGGGACAGGGGGCAGGAGCATCACCCCTCCACTTT. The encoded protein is CASSQAGQGAGASPLHF.

As DNA, the CDR3 is TGTGCCAGTAGCCTACAGGGGGCCCTCTCCTACGAGCAGTACTTC. It yields the protein CASSLQGALSYEQYF. The chain combines TRBV19 with TRBJ2-7; 9 nucleotides agree with TRBD1. V was clipped by 6 bases and J by 0 bases; unmatched bases: 6. Germline loops: CDR1 LNHDA, CDR2 SQIVND (reference sequence). CDR3 length equals 15 residues.

In DNA form, the CDR3 reads TGCGCCAGCAGCCCTAAGAGGACAGGGGGCACTGAAGCTTTCTTT. It translates to CASSPKRTGGTEAFF. J is TRBJ1-1 and V is TRBV5-1; the match to TRBD1 covers 10 bases. V trimming: 4 bases; J trimming: 4 bases; junction bases outside the gene matches: 7. This CDR3 has 15 residues. Germline CDR1 SGHRS, CDR2 YFSETQ.

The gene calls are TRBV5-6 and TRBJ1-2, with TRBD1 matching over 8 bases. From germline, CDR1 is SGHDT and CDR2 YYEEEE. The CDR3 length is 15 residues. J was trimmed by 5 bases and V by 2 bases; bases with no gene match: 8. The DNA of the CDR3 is TGTGCCAGCAGCTTCACCGGACAGGGAGGTTATGGCTACACCTTC. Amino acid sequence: CASSFTGQGGYGYTF.

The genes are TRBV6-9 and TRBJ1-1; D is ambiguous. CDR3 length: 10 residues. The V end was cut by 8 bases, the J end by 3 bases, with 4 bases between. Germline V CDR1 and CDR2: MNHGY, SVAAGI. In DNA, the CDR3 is TGTGCCAGCCGGTACACTGAAGCTTTCTTT. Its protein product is CASRYTEAFF.

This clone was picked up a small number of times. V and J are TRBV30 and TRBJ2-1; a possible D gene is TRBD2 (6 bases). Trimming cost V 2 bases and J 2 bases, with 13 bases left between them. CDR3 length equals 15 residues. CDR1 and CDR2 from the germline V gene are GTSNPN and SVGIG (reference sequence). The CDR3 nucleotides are TGTGCCTGGAGTCCAGCGGGTCTTACCTACAATGAGCAGTTCTTC. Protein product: CAWSPAGLTYNEQFF.

In DNA form, the CDR3 reads TGCGCCAGCAGCCCGAGCGGGAGGTCCACAGATACGCAGTATTTT. This codes for CASSPSGRSTDTQYF. This sequence joins TRBV5-1 and TRBJ2-3; 9 positions match TRBD2. Germline assignment: CDR1 SGHRS and CDR2 YFSETQ. The length of the CDR3 is 15 residues. V lost 4 bases, J lost 2 bases, and 5 bases stayed unmatched.

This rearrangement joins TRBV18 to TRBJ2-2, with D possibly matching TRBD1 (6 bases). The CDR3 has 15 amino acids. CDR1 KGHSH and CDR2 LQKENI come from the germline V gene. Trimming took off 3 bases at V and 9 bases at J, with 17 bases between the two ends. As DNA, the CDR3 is TGTGCCAGCTCACCCCGGACAGAGTTCGCCCGGGAGCTGTTTTTT. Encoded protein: CASSPRTEFARELFF.

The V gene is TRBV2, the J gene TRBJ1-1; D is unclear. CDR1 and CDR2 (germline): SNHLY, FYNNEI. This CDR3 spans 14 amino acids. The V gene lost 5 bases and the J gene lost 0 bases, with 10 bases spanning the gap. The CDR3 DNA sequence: TGTGCCAGCAGTCTGACAAGAATGAACACTGAAGCTTTCTTT. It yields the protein CASSLTRMNTEAFF.

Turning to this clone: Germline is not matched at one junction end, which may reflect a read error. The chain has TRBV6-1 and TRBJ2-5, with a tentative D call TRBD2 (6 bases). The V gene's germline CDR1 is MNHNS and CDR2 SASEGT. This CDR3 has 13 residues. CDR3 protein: CASSEGTEETQYF. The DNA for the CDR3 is TGTGCCAGCAGCGAAGGGACTGAAGAGACCCAGTACTTC.

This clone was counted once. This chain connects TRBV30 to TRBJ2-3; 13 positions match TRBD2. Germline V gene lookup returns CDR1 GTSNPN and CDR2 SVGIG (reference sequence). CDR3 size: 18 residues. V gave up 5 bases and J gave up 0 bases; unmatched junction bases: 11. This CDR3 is CAWGLAGAKTYSTDTQYF. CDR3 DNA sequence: TGTGCCTGGGGACTAGCGGGGGCCAAAACCTATAGCACAGATACGCAGTATTTT. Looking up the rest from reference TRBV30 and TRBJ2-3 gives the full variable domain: SQTIHQWPATLVQPVGSPLSLECTVEGTSNPNLYWYRQAAGRGLQLLFYSVGIGQISSEVPQNLSASRPQDRQFILSSKKLLLSDSGFYLCAWGLAGAKTYSTDTQYFGPGTRLTVL.

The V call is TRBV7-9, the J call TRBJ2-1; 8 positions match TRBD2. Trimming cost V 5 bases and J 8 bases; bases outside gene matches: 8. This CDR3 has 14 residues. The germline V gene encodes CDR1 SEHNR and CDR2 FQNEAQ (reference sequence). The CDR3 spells CASSLGTRRYEQFF. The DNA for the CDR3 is TGTGCCAGCAGCCTGGGGACTAGGCGTTATGAGCAGTTCTTC.

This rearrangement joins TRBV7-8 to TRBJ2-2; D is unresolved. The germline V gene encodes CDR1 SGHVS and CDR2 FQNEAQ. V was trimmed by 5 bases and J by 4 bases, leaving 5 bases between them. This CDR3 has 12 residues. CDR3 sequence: CASSRSTGELFF. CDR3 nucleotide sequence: TGTGCCAGCAGCCGCAGCACCGGGGAGCTGTTTTTT. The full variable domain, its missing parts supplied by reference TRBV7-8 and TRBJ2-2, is GAGVSQSPRYKVAKRGQDVALRCDPISGHVSLFWYQQALGQGPEFLTYFQNEAQLDKSGLPSDRFFAERPEGSVSTLKIQRTQQEDSAVYLCASSRSTGELFFGEGSRLTVL.

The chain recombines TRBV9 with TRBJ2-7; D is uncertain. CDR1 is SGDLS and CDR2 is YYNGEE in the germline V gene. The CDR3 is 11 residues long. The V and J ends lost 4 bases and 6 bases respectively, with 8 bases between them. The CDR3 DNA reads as TGTGCCAGCAGCCCCCCCGGCGAGCAGTACTTC. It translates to CASSPPGEQYF. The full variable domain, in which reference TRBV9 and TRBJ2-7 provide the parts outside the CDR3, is DSGVTQTPKHLITATGQRVTLRCSPRSGDLSVYWYQQSLDQGLQFLIQYYNGEERAKGNILERFSAQQFPDLHSELNLSSLELGDSALYFCASSPPGEQYFGPGTRLTVT.

This chain's CDR3 is CAWSGQGGQYF. CDR3 in DNA: TGTGCCTGGAGTGGCCAGGGGGGGCAGTACTTC. The gene calls are TRBV30 and TRBJ2-7; possibly TRBD1 for D (7 bases). The V and J ends lost 1 base and 9 bases respectively, with 10 bases between them. The CDR3 sequence is 11 residues long. Germline V gene lookup returns CDR1 GTSNPN and CDR2 SVGIG (reference sequence).

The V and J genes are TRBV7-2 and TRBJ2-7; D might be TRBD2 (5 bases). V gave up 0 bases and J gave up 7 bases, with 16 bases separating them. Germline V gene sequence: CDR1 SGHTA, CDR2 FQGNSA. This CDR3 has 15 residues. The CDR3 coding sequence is TGTGCCAGCAGCTTAGCCCACGACTTAGCGCAAGAGCAGTACTTC. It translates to CASSLAHDLAQEQYF. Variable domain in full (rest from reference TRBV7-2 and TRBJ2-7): GAGVSQSPSNKVTEKGKDVELRCDPISGHTALYWYRQSLGQGLEFLIYFQGNSAPDKSGLPSDRFSAERTGGSVSTLTIQRTQQEDSAVYLCASSLAHDLAQEQYFGPGTRLTVT.

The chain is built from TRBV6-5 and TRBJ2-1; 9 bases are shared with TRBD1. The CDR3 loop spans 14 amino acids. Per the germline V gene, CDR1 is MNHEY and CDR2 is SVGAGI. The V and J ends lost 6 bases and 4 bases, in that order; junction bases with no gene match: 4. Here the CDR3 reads CASSRGTGYNEQFF. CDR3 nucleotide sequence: TGTGCCAGCAGCCGAGGGACAGGGTACAATGAGCAGTTCTTC.

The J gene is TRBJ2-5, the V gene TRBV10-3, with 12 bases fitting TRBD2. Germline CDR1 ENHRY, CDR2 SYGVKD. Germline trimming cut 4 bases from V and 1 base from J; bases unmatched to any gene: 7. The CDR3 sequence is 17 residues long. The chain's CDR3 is CAISGGLTSGGQETQYF. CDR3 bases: TGTGCCATCAGTGGAGGCTTGACTAGCGGGGGCCAAGAGACCCAGTACTTC.

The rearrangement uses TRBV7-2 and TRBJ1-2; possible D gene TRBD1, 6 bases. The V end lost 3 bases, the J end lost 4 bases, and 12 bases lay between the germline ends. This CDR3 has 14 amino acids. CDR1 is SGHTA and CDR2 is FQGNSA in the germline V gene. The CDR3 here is CASSFPDRIYGYTF. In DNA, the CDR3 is TGTGCCAGCAGCTTCCCCGACAGGATCTATGGCTACACCTTC.

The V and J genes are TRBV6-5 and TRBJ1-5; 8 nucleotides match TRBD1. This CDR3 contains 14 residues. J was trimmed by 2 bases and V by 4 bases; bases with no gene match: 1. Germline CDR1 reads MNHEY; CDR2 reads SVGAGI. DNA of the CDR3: TGTGCCAGCAGTTCGGGACAGGGCAATCAGCCCCAGCATTTT. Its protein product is CASSSGQGNQPQHF.

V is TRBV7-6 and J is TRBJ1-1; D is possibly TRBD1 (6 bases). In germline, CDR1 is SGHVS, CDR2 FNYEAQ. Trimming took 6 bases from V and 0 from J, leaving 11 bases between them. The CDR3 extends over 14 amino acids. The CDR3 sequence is CASSSQGMNTEAFF. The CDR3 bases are TGTGCCAGCAGTTCACAGGGCATGAACACTGAAGCTTTCTTT.

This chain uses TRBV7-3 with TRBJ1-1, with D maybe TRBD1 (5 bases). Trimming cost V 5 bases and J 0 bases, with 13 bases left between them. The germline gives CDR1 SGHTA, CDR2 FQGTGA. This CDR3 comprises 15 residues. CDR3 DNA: TGTGCCAGCAGCACAATGACAGCTATGAACACTGAAGCTTTCTTT. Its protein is CASSTMTAMNTEAFF.

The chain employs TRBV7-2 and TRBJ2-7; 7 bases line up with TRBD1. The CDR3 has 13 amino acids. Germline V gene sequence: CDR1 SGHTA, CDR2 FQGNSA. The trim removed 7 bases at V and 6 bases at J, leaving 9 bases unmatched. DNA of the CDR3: TGTGCCAGCACGGAACAGGGGCCCTCCGAGCAGTACTTC. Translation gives CASTEQGPSEQYF.

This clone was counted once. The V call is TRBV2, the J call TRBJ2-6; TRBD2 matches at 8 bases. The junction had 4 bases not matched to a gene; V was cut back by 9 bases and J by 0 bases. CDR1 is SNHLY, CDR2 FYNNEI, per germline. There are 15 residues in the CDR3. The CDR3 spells CASLAGPSGANVLTF. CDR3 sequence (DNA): TGTGCCAGTTTAGCGGGACCCTCTGGGGCCAACGTCCTGACTTTC.

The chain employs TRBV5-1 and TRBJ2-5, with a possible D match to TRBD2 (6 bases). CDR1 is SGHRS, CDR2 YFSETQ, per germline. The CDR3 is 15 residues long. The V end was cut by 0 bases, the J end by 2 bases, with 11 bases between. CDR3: CASSLAWGGQETQYF. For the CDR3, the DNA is TGCGCCAGCAGCTTGGCCTGGGGAGGTCAAGAGACCCAGTACTTC.